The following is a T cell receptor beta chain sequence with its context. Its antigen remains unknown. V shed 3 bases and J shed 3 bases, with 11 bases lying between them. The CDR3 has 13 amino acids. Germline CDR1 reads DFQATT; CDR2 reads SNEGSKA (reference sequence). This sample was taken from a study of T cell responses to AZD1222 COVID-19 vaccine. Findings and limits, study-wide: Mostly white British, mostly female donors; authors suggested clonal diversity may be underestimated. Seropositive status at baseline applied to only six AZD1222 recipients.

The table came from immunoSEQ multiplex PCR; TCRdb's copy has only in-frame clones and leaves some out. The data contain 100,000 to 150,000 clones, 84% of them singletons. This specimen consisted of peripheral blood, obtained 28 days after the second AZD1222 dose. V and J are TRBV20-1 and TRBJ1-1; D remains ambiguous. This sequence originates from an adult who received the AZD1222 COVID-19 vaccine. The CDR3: CSASRGRDTEAFF. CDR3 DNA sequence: TGCAGTGCTAGTAGAGGGAGAGACACTGAAGCTTTCTTT.